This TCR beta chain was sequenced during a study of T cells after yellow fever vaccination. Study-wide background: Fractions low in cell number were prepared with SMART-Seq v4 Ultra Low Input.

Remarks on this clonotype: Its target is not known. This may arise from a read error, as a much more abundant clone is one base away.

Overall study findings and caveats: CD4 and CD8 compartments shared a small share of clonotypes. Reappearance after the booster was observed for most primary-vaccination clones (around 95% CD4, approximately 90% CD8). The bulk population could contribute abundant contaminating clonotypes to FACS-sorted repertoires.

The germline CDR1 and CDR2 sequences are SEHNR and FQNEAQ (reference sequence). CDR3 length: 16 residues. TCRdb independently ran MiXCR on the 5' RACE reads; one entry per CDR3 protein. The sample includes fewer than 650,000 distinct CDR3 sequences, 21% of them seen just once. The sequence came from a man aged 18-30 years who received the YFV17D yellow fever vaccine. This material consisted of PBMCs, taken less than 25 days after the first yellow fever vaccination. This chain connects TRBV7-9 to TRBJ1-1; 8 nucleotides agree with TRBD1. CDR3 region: CASSFGTGFLDTEVFF. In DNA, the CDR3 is TGTGCCAGCAGCTTCGGGACAGGTTTCTTGGACACTGAAGTTTTCTTT.